This section outlines one TCR beta chain sequence together with its context. Only one count was recorded for this clone. The specificity of this receptor is unknown. Base quality data are lacking; no much larger clone is found one base away. Receptors were amplified or captured by the immunoSEQ multiplex PCR assay. As stored in TCRdb, this immuneACCESS dataset retains in-frame rearrangements with V and J assigned. A fraction of the clones does not appear; measured against another copy, unresolved V genes explain less than half of the discrepancy, and the remainder lacks a known reason. The sample table records some 89,000 clones; more than 70% of these occur just once. The top ten clones comprise more than 2% of the sample. Taken from cysteine to phenylalanine, the CDR3 has 14 residues. The read is trimmed to its CDR3 DNA, 42 bases read in frame from base 1. Trimming takes 2 bases off V and 5 bases off J; junction bases not matched to a gene: 2. The germline V gene gives CDR1 as MNHNS and CDR2 as SASEGT.

The data stem from a study of control samples from healthy donors and cancer patients (dated by TCRdb to about 2020). The sample taken for sequencing was blood. The V and J segments used are TRBV6-1 and TRBJ2-1; 8 bases in the junction line up with TRBD1. This TCR came from a woman aged 35 to 49 in good health. For the CDR3, the sequence is CASSEWTGNNEQFF. DNA sequence: TGTGCCAGCAGTGAATGGACAGGGAACAATGAGCAGTTCTTC.